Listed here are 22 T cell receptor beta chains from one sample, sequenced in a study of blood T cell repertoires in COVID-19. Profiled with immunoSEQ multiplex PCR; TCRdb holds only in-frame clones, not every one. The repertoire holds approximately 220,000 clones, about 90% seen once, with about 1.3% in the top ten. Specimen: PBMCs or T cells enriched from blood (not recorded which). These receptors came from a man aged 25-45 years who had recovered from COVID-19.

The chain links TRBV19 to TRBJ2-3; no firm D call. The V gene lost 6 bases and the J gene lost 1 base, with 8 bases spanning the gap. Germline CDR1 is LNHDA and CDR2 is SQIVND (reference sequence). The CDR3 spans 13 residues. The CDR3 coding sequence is TGTGCCAGTAGCCTGGCACGCACAGATACGCAGTATTTT. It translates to CASSLARTDTQYF.

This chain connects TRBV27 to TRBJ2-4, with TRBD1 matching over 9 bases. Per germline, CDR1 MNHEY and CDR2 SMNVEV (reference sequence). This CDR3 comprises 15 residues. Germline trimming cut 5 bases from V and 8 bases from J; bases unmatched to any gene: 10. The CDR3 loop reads CASSPIGTGRYIQYF. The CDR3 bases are TGTGCCAGCAGTCCAATAGGGACAGGGAGATACATTCAGTACTTC.

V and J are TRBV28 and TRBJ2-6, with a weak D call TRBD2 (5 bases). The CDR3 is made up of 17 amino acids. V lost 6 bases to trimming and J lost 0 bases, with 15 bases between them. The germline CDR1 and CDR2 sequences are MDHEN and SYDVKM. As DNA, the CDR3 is TGTGCCAGCAGCGGACGGACTCACAGCTCTGGGGCCAACGTCCTGACTTTC. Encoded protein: CASSGRTHSSGANVLTF.

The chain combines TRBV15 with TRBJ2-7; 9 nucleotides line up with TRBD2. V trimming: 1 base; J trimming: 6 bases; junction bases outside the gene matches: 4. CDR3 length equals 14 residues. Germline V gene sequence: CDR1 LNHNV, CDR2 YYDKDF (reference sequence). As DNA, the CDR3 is TGTGCCACCAGCAGAGGACTAGCGGCCTCCGAGCAGTACTTC. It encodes CATSRGLAASEQYF.

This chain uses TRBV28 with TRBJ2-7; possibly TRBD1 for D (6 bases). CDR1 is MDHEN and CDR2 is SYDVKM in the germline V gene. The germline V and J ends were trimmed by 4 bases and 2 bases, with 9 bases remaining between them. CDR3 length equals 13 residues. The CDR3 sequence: CASSSRGAYEQYF. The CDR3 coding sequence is TGTGCCAGCAGTTCCAGGGGAGCCTACGAGCAGTACTTC.

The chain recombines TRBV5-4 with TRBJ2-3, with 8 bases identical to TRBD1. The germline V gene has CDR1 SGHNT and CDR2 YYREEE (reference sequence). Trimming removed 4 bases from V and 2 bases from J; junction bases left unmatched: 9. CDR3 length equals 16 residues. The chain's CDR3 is CASSGRQGPSTDTQYF. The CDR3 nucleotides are TGTGCCAGCAGCGGGAGACAGGGGCCCTCCACAGATACGCAGTATTTT.

This CDR3 is CASSLGDRGYTF. CDR3 in DNA: TGTGCCAGCAGCTTAGGGGACAGGGGCTACACCTTC. This chain connects TRBV7-2 to TRBJ1-2, with 8 bases aligning to TRBD1. CDR1 is SGHTA, CDR2 FQGNSA, per germline. This CDR3 spans 12 amino acids. Trimming took 1 base from V and 8 from J; bases not matched to a gene: 0. The variable domain in full, completed from reference TRBV7-2 and TRBJ1-2, reads GAGVSQSPSNKVTEKGKDVELRCDPISGHTALYWYRQSLGQGLEFLIYFQGNSAPDKSGLPSDRFSAERTGGSVSTLTIQRTQQEDSAVYLCASSLGDRGYTFGSGTRLTVV.

CDR3 region: CASSATTNTEAFF. The CDR3 region has the DNA TGTGCCAGCTCAGCTACCACGAACACTGAAGCTTTCTTT. The chain carries TRBV18 and TRBJ1-1; D gene ambiguous. The CDR3 sequence is 13 residues long. Trimming removed 5 bases at V and 1 base at J, with 8 bases between. Germline V gene lookup returns CDR1 KGHSH and CDR2 LQKENI.

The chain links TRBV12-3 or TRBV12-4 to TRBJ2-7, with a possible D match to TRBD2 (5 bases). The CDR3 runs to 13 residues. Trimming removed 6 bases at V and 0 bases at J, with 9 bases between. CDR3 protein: CASRRAFSYEQYF. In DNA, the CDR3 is TGTGCCAGCAGGCGGGCTTTCTCCTACGAGCAGTACTTC.

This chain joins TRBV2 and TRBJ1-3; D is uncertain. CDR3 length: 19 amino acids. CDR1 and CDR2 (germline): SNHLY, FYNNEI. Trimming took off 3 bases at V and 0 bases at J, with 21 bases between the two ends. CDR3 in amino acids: CASSERWLASPSSGNTIYF. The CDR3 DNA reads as TGTGCCAGCAGTGAGCGGTGGTTGGCCAGCCCGAGCTCTGGAAACACCATATATTTT.

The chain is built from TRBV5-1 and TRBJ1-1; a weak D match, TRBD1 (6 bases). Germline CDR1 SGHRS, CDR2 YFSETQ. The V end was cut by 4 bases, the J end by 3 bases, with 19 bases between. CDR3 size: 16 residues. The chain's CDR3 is CASSLIQGSWDTEAFF. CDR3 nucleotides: TGCGCCAGCAGCCTAATACAGGGTTCATGGGACACTGAAGCTTTCTTT.

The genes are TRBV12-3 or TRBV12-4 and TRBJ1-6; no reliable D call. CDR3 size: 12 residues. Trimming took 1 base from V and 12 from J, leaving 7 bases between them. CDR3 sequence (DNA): TGTGCCAGCAGTTTAGAGAGGGTACCCCTCCACTTT. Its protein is CASSLERVPLHF.

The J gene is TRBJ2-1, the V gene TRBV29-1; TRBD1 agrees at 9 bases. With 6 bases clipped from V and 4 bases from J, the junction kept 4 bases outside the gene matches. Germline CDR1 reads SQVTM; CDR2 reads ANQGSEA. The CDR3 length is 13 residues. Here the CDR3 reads CSVPGQGYNEQFF. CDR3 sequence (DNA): TGCAGCGTACCGGGACAGGGATACAATGAGCAGTTCTTC.

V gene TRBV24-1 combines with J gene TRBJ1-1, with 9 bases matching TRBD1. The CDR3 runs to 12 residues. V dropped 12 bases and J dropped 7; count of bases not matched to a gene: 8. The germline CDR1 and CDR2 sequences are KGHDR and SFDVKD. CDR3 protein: CAPPETGGEAFF. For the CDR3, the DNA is TGTGCCCCTCCCGAGACAGGGGGTGAAGCTTTCTTT.

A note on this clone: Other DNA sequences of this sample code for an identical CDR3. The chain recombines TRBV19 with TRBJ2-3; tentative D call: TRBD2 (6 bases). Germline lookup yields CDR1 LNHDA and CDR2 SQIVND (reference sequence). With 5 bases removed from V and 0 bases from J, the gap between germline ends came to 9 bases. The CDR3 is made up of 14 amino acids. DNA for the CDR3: TGTGCCAGTAGTTCCGGGACTAGCACAGATACGCAGTATTTT. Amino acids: CASSSGTSTDTQYF.

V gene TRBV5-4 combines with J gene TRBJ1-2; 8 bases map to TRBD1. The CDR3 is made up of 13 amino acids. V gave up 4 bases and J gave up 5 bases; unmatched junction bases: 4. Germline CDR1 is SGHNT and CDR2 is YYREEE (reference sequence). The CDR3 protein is CASSPDRAYGYTF. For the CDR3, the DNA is TGTGCCAGCAGCCCGGACAGGGCGTATGGCTACACCTTC.

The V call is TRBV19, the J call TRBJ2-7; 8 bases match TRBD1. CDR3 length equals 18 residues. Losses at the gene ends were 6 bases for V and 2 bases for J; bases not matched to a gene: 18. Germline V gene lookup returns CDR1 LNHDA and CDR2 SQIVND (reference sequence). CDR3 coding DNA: TGTGCCAGTAGCGGACAGGGTCTTGATTCAGTCGCTCCCTACGAGCAGTACTTC. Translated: CASSGQGLDSVAPYEQYF.

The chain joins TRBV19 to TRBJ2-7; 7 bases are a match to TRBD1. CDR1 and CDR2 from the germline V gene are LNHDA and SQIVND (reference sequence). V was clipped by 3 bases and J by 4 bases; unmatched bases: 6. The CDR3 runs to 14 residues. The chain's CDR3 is CASSIKGQDYEQYF. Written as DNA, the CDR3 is TGTGCCAGTAGTATTAAAGGACAGGATTACGAGCAGTACTTC.

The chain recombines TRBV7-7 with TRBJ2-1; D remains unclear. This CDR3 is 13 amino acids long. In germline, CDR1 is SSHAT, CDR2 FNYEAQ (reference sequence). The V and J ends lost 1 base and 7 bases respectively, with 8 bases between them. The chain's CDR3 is CASSLGWANEQFF. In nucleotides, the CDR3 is TGTGCCAGCAGCTTAGGGTGGGCGAATGAGCAGTTCTTC.

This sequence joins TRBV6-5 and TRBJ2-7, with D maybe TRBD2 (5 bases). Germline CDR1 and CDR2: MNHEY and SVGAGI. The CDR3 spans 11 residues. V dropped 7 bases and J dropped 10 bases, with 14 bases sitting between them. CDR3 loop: CASTIRDRQYF. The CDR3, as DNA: TGTGCCAGCACTATCCGGGATCGTCAGTACTTC.

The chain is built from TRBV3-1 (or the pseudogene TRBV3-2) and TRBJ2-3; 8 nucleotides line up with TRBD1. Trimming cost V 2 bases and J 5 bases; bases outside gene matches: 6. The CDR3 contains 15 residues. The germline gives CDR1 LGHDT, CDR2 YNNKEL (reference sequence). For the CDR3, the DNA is TGTGCCAGCAGCCAATATGGGACAGGCGGAGATACGCAGTATTTT. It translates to CASSQYGTGGDTQYF.

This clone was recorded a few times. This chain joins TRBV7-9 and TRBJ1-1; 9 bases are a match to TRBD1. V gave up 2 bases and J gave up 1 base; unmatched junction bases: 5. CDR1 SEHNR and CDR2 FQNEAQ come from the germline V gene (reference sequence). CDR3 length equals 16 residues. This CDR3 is CASSLTGTGPNTEAFF. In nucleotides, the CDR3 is TGTGCCAGCAGCTTAACCGGGACAGGGCCGAACACTGAAGCTTTCTTT.